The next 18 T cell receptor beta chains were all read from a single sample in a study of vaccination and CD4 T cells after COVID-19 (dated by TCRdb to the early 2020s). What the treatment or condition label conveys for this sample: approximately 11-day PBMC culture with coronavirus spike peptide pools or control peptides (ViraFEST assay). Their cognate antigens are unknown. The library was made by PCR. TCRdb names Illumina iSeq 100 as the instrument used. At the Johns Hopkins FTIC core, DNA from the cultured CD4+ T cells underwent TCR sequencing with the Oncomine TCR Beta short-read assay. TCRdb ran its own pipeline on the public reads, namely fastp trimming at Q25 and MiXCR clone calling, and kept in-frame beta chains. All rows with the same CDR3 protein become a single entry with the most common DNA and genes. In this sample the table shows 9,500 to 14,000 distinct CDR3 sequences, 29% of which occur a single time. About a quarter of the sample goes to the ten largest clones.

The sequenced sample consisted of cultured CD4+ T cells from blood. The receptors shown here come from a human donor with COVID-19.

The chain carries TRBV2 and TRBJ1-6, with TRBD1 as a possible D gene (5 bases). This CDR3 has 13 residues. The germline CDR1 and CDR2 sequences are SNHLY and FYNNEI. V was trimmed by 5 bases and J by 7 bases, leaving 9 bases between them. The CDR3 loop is CASSPRQNSPLHF. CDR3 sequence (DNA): TGTGCCAGCAGTCCCCGACAGAATTCACCCCTCCACTTT.

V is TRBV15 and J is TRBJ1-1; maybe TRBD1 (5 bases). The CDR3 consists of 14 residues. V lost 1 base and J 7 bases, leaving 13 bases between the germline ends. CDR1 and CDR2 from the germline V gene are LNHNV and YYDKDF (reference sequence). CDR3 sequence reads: CATSRVRQTLEAFF. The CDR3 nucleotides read TGTGCCACCAGCAGAGTAAGACAGACCCTTGAAGCTTTCTTT.

CDR3 protein: CASSPRSTSGETQYF. The CDR3 DNA reads as TGTGCCAGCAGTCCACGCTCGACTAGCGGGGAGACCCAGTACTTC. The chain joins TRBV6-2 or TRBV6-3 to TRBJ2-5, with 10 bases matching TRBD2. CDR1 is MNHEY, CDR2 SVGEGT, per germline. Unmatched junction bases numbered 8, after V lost 5 bases and J lost 5 bases. The CDR3 is 15 amino acids.

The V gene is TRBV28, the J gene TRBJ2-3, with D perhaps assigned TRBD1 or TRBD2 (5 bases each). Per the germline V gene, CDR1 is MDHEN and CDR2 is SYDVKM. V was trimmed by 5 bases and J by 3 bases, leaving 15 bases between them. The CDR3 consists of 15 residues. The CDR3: CASSDEGQKTDTQYF. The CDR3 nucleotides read TGTGCCAGCAGTGACGAGGGGCAGAAAACAGATACGCAGTATTTT.

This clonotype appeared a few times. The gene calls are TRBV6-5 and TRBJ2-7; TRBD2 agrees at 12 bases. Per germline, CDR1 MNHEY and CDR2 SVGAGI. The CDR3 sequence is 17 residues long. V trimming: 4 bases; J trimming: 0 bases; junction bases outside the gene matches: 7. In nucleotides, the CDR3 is TGTGCCAGCAGTTTAGCACTAGCGGGGGGAAGCTCCTACGAGCAGTACTTC. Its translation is CASSLALAGGSSYEQYF.

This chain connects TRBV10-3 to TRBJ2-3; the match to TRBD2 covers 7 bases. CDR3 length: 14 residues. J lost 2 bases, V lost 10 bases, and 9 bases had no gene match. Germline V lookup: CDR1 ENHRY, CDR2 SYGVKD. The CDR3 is CASQGLGTTDTQYF. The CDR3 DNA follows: TGTGCCAGCCAAGGACTAGGGACCACAGATACGCAGTATTTT.

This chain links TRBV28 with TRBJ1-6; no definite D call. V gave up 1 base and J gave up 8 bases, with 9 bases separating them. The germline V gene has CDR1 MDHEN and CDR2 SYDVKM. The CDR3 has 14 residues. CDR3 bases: TGTGCCAGCAGTTTATTGGGTCGGGATTCACCCCTCCACTTT. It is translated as CASSLLGRDSPLHF.

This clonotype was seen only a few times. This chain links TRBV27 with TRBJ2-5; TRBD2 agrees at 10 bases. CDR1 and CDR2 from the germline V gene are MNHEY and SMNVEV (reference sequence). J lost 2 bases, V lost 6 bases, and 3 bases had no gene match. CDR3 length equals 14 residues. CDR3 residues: CASRRTSGQETQYF. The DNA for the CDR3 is TGTGCCAGCAGAAGGACTAGCGGTCAAGAGACCCAGTACTTC.

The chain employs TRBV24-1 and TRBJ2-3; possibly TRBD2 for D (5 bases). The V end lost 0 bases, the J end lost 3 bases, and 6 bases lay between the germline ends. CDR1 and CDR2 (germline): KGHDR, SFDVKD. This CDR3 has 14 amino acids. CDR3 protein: CATSDLRGTDTQYF. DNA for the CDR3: TGTGCCACCAGTGATTTGCGAGGGACAGATACGCAGTATTTT.

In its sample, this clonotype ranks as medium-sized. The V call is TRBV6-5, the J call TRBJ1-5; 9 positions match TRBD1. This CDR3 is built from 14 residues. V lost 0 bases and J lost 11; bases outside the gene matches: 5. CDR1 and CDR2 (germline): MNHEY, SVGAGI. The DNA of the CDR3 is TGTGCCAGCAGTTACTCCCCGGGACAGGGAACCCAGCATTTT. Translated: CASSYSPGQGTQHF.

The DNA for the CDR3 is TGTGCCAGCAGGCCGACGGCCTATAATACTGAAGCTTTCTTT. Translating gives CASRPTAYNTEAFF. This chain links TRBV6-2 or TRBV6-3 with TRBJ1-1, with D hard to call. The germline V gene encodes CDR1 MNHEY and CDR2 SVGEGT. V dropped 6 bases and J dropped 5 bases, with 16 bases sitting between them. The CDR3 is 14 residues long.

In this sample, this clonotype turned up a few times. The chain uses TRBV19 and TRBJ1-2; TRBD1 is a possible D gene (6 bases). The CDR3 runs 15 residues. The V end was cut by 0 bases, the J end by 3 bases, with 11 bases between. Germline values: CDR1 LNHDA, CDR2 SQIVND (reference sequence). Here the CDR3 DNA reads TGTGCCAGTAGTATAGATTCACAGGGTGACTATGGCTACACCTTC. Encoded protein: CASSIDSQGDYGYTF.

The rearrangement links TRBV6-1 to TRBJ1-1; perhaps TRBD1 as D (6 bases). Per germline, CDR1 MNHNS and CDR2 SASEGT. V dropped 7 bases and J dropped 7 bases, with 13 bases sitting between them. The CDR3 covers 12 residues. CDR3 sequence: CASTDRFSEAFF. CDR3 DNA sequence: TGTGCCAGCACTGACAGGTTCAGTGAAGCTTTCTTT.

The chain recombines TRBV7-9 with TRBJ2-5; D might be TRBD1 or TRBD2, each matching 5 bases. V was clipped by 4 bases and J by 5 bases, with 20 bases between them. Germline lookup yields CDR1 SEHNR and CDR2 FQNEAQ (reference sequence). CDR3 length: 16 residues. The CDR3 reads CASSSRRDPDPETQYF. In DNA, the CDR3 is TGTGCCAGCAGCTCGCGACGGGACCCCGATCCGGAGACCCAGTACTTC.

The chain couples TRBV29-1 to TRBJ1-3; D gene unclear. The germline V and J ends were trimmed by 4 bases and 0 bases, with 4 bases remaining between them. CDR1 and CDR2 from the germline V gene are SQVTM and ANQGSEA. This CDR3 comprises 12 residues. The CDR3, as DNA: TGCAGCGTTGGAGGCTCTGGAAACACCATATATTTT. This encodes CSVGGSGNTIYF.

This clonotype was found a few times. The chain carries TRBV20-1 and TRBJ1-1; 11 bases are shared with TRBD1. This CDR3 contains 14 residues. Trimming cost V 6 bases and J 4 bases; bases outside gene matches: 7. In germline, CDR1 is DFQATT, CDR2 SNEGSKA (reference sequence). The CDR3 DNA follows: TGCAGTGCCGACCCCGGGACAGGGGGCACTGAAGCTTTCTTT. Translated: CSADPGTGGTEAFF.

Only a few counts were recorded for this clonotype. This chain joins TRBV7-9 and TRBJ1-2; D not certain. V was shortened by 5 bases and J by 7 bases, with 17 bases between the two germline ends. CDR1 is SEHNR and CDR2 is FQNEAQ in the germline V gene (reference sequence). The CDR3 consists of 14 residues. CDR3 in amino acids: CASSPRTNRGGYTF. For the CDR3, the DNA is TGTGCCAGCAGCCCCCGGACGAACAGAGGTGGCTACACCTTC.

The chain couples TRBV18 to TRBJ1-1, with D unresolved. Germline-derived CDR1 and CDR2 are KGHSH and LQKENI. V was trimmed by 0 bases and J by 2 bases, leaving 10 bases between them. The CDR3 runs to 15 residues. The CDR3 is CASSPPTGSNTEAFF. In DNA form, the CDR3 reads TGTGCCAGCTCACCACCGACCGGGTCCAACACTGAAGCTTTCTTT. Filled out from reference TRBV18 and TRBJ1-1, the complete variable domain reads NAGVMQNPRHLVRRRGQEARLRCSPMKGHSHVYWYRQLPEEGLKFMVYLQKENIIDESGMPKERFSAEFPKEGPSILRIQQVVRGDSAAYFCASSPPTGSNTEAFFGQGTRLTVV.